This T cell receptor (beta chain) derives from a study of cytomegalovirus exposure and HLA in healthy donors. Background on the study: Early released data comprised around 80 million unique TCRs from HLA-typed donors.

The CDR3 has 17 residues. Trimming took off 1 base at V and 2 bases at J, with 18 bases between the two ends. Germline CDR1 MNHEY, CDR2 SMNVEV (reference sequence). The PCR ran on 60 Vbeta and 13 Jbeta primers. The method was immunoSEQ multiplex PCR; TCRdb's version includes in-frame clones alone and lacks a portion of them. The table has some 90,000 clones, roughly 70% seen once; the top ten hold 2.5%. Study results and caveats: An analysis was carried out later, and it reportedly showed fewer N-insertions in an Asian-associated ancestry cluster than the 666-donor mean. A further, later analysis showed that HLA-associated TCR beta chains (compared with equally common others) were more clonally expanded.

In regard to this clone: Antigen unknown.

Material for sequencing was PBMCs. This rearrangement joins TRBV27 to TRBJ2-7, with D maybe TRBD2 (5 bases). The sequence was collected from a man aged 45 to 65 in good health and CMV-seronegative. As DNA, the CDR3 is TGTGCCAGCAGTTTATGGGTCCGCCTTAGGGAGACCTACGAGCAGTACTTC. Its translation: CASSLWVRLRETYEQYF.